Below are 11 T cell receptor beta chains sequenced from a single sample in a study of T cell responses to AZD1222 COVID-19 vaccine. The table came from immunoSEQ multiplex PCR; TCRdb's copy has only in-frame clones and leaves some out. The sample carries about 78,000 clones, approximately 86% recorded once. This specimen was peripheral blood, taken on day 0 of AZD1222 vaccination. All receptors come from an adult in good health.

This clone was counted between two and nine times. This sequence joins TRBV11-1 and TRBJ2-3; D is uncertain. Deletions cut 5 bases from V and 0 bases from J, with 12 bases between. Per the germline V gene, CDR1 is SGHAT and CDR2 is FQDESV (reference sequence). The CDR3 contains 15 residues. The CDR3 region is CASSASRSSTDTQYF. In DNA form, the CDR3 reads TGTGCCAGCAGCGCATCCAGGTCTAGCACAGATACGCAGTATTTT.

V is TRBV6-4 and J is TRBJ1-2; TRBD1 is a possible D gene (5 bases). CDR1 is MRHNA and CDR2 is SNTAGT in the germline V gene. Deletions cut 3 bases from V and 7 bases from J, with 15 bases between. This CDR3 is 14 amino acids long. Written as DNA, the CDR3 is TGTGCCAGCAGTGATGGGACCACGAGGGCTGGCTACACCTTC. It is translated as CASSDGTTRAGYTF.

The V call is TRBV4-1, the J call TRBJ2-2; D might be TRBD2 (5 bases). The CDR3 runs to 15 residues. Trimming shortened V by 4 bases and J by 3 bases, and 12 bases separated the two germline ends. Germline CDR1 and CDR2: MGHRA and YSYEKL. The CDR3 DNA reads as TGCGCCAGCAGCCCCCGGACTGGCTACACCGGGGAGCTGTTTTTT. This codes for CASSPRTGYTGELFF.

A word on this clone: This could be a read error, since a much larger clone is one nucleotide away. This chain uses TRBV7-9 with TRBJ1-1; no clear D gene. CDR3 length equals 13 residues. Germline CDR1 SEHNR, CDR2 FQNEAQ (reference sequence). In DNA form, the CDR3 reads TGTGCCGGCAGCCCGCCCGGGTTAACTGAAGCTTTCTTT. It specifies CAGSPPGLTEAFF.

The chain links TRBV7-2 to TRBJ2-3; no clear D. The V and J ends lost 5 bases and 1 base respectively, with 7 bases between them. The CDR3 is 13 residues long. Germline lookup yields CDR1 SGHTA and CDR2 FQGNSA. In DNA form, the CDR3 reads TGTGCCAGCAGCCCTTTGCGCACAGATACGCAGTATTTT. This codes for CASSPLRTDTQYF.

The genes are TRBV29-1 and TRBJ2-7, with TRBD1 as a possible D gene (5 bases). From germline, CDR1 is SQVTM and CDR2 ANQGSEA. Trimming cost V 4 bases and J 6 bases, with 13 bases left between them. The CDR3 is 12 residues long. Here the CDR3 reads CSVAKGSVEQYF. CDR3 coding DNA: TGCAGCGTTGCGAAGGGGTCGGTCGAGCAGTACTTC.

The rearrangement links TRBV12-5 to TRBJ2-7; D is ambiguous. Germline-derived CDR1 and CDR2 are LGHNT and FRNRAP. The CDR3 runs 10 residues. V was shortened by 2 bases and J by 6 bases, with 2 bases between the two germline ends. CDR3 nucleotides: TGTGCTAGTGGTTTGATCGAGCAGTACTTC. This codes for CASGLIEQYF.

This chain uses TRBV5-6 with TRBJ2-7; D unclear. Looked up from germline, CDR1 is SGHDT and CDR2 is YYEEEE. V gave up 4 bases and J gave up 1 base, with 9 bases separating them. There are 13 residues in the CDR3. DNA of the CDR3: TGTGCCAGCAGCATGGGATCGTCCTACGAGCAGTACTTC. Translating it yields CASSMGSSYEQYF.

The chain combines TRBV5-6 with TRBJ1-1; no definite D call. Trimming left V 3 bases short and J 0 bases short, with 6 bases between. CDR1 SGHDT and CDR2 YYEEEE come from the germline V gene. This CDR3 spans 13 amino acids. The DNA of the CDR3 is TGTGCCAGCAGCTGGTGGGTGAACACTGAAGCTTTCTTT. As protein: CASSWWVNTEAFF.

The chain links TRBV5-1 to TRBJ2-7; D possibly matches TRBD1 or TRBD2 (5 bases each). V dropped 4 bases and J dropped 2 bases, with 10 bases sitting between them. Per germline, CDR1 SGHRS and CDR2 YFSETQ. This CDR3 is 13 amino acids long. The CDR3 reads CASSRDQAYEQYF. DNA of the CDR3: TGCGCCAGCAGCCGGGACCAGGCCTACGAGCAGTACTTC.

In DNA, the CDR3 is TGCGCCAGCAGCCAAGACGGGAGCGGGGCGCACACAGATACGCAGTATTTT. Translation gives CASSQDGSGAHTDTQYF. The rearrangement uses TRBV4-3 and TRBJ2-3; 7 bases fit TRBD2. The CDR3 consists of 17 residues. V shed 0 bases and J 2 bases; nucleotides not matched to a gene: 8. The germline V gene encodes CDR1 LGHNA and CDR2 YSLEER.